These T cell receptor beta chains were read from a single sample in a study of blood T cell repertoires in COVID-19. The data were produced by immunoSEQ multiplex PCR, yet TCRdb's version contains in-frame clones alone and is incomplete. The table records about 220,000 clones, approximately 80% of them present only once. The sequenced sample was PBMCs or T cells enriched from blood (not recorded which). All receptors come from a woman aged 60-75 years who had recovered from COVID-19. Both conserved end residues are part of each CDR3. A D gene is named only where the DNA matches it firmly. For some rows the clone size is stated as once, few or many, or as a class when expanded; others skip it.

>.|TRBJ2-3|.|TRBV5-1
CASSLEGREADTQYF
TGCGCCAGCAGCTTGGAGGGCAGGGAGGCAGATACGCAGTATTTT
>.|TRBJ2-7|TRBD1|TRBV2
CASRQMPGQGANEQYF
TGTGCCAGCAGACAAATGCCGGGACAGGGGGCCAACGAGCAGTACTTC
>.|TRBJ1-1|.|TRBV9
CASSYAGDTEAFF
TGTGCCAGCAGCTACGCAGGGGACACTGAAGCTTTCTTT
>few|TRBJ2-5|TRBD2|TRBV25-1
CASSGTSGFIFWETQYF
TGTGCCAGCAGTGGGACTAGTGGGTTTATTTTTTGGGAGACCCAGTACTTC
>few|TRBJ1-5|TRBD1|TRBV19
CASRTGGGNQPQHF
TGTGCCAGTAGAACAGGGGGTGGCAATCAGCCCCAGCATTTT
>.|TRBJ2-2|TRBD1|TRBV6-5
CASSRQGFTGELFF
TGTGCCAGCAGTCGACAGGGGTTTACCGGGGAGCTGTTTTTT
>once|TRBJ2-5|TRBD2|TRBV7-2
CASSSTASGRGQETQYF
TGTGCCAGCAGCTCCACGGCTAGCGGGAGGGGCCAGGAGACCCAGTACTTC
>many|TRBJ2-1|TRBD2|TRBV4-3
CASSQDVVGGDPYNEQFF
TGCGCCAGCAGCCAAGACGTTGTGGGGGGGGACCCCTACAATGAGCAGTTCTTC
>.|TRBJ1-1|TRBD1|TRBV6-5
CASSYYRGGTEAFF
TGTGCCAGCAGTTACTACAGGGGAGGAACTGAAGCTTTCTTT
>.|TRBJ1-1|.|TRBV19
CASRARGGRSTEAFF
TGTGCCAGTAGGGCCCGGGGGGGGAGGTCAACTGAAGCTTTCTTT
>.|TRBJ1-5|.|TRBV12-3/TRBV12-4
CASSGLRLQPQHF
TGTGCCAGCAGCGGCCTCAGGTTGCAGCCCCAGCATTTT
>.|TRBJ1-5|TRBD1|TRBV6-6
CASSAGGAGQPQHF
TGTGCCAGCAGTGCAGGGGGCGCCGGTCAGCCCCAGCATTTT
>.|TRBJ2-7|TRBD2|TRBV15
CATSRVGARASGSSYEQYF
TGTGCCACCAGCAGAGTGGGGGCGAGGGCTAGCGGGTCCTCCTACGAGCAGTACTTC
>.|TRBJ2-5|.|TRBV7-2
CASSFGERVKETQYF
TGTGCCAGCAGCTTCGGGGAGCGGGTCAAAGAGACCCAGTACTTC
>.|TRBJ1-4|TRBD1|TRBV7-9
CASSSQTGNEKLFF
TGTGCCAGCAGCTCTCAGACAGGGAATGAAAAACTGTTTTTT
>.|TRBJ1-4|.|TRBV7-9
CASSGPRGEKLFF
TGTGCCAGCAGTGGACCTAGGGGTGAAAAACTGTTTTTT
>.|TRBJ1-2|.|TRBV10-2
CASSEGAWTALINYGYTF
TGCGCCAGCAGTGAGGGGGCCTGGACAGCCTTGATTAACTATGGCTACACCTTC
>.|TRBJ1-1|.|TRBV30
CAWREQGVTEAFF
TGTGCCTGGAGGGAACAGGGCGTCACTGAAGCTTTCTTT
>.|TRBJ1-1|.|TRBV12-5
CASGSKNRQKAEAFF
TGTGCTAGTGGTTCGAAAAACCGACAGAAGGCTGAAGCTTTCTTT
>.|TRBJ1-2|.|TRBV19
CASSIDLGGGYTF
TGTGCCAGTAGTATAGACCTAGGCGGTGGCTACACCTTC
>.|TRBJ2-2|TRBD2|TRBV19
CASSSQRGTSGELFF
TGTGCCAGTTCTAGCCAGCGGGGGACAAGCGGGGAGCTGTTTTTT
>.|TRBJ1-5|TRBD1|TRBV6-5
CASRAGQGNQPQHF
TGTGCCAGCAGGGCGGGACAGGGGAATCAGCCCCAGCATTTT
>.|TRBJ2-2|TRBD1|TRBV5-6
CASSWGTGDTGELFF
TGTGCCAGCAGCTGGGGGACAGGGGACACCGGGGAGCTGTTTTTT
>.|TRBJ2-3|TRBD1|TRBV19
CASREQGASTDTQYF
TGTGCCAGTAGAGAACAGGGGGCTAGCACAGATACGCAGTATTTT
>.|TRBJ2-7|.|TRBV21-1
CASSKASDKGLGTSGKFYEQYF
TGTGCCAGCAGCAAAGCATCTGATAAGGGGCTGGGGACTAGCGGGAAATTCTACGAGCAGTACTTC
>.|TRBJ2-2|.|TRBV9
CASSSPRGGPNTGELFF
TGTGCCAGCAGCTCCCCACGGGGAGGCCCGAACACCGGGGAGCTGTTTTTT
>.|TRBJ2-1|.|TRBV11-3
CASSLGTVYNEQFF
TGTGCCAGCAGCTTAGGAACAGTCTACAATGAGCAGTTCTTC
>.|TRBJ2-1|TRBD2|TRBV6-5
CASRGLAEQFF
TGTGCCAGCAGAGGACTAGCGGAGCAGTTCTTC
>.|TRBJ2-1|TRBD2|TRBV19
CASSPLAGAEGEQFF
TGTGCCAGTAGTCCTCTAGCGGGAGCGGAGGGTGAGCAGTTCTTC
>.|TRBJ1-6|TRBD1|TRBV11-2
CASSLAGGGNSPLHF
TGTGCCAGCAGCTTGGCAGGGGGCGGTAATTCACCCCTCCACTTT
>once|TRBJ2-3|TRBD2|TRBV19
CASSISPSGGGTDTQYF
TGTGCCAGTAGTATCTCGCCTAGCGGGGGGGGCACAGATACGCAGTATTTT
>.|TRBJ2-3|TRBD2|TRBV19
CASRPSGGKRDTQYF
TGTGCCAGTAGGCCTAGCGGGGGGAAGAGAGATACGCAGTATTTT
>.|TRBJ1-1|TRBD1|TRBV24-1
CATSDPPDRVNTEAFF
TGTGCCACCAGTGATCCCCCGGACAGGGTGAACACTGAAGCTTTCTTT
>few|TRBJ1-6|.|TRBV11-2
CASSLRGAFNPLDNSPLHF
TGTGCCAGCAGCTTACGGGGGGCGTTCAACCCCTTAGATAATTCACCCCTCCACTTT
>.|TRBJ1-2|.|TRBV5-5
CASSPLGQPDSYGYTF
TGTGCCAGCAGCCCCCTTGGGCAGCCTGACAGCTATGGCTACACCTTC
>.|TRBJ2-5|.|TRBV30
CAWSVLRGETQYF
TGTGCCTGGAGTGTACTGCGGGGTGAGACCCAGTACTTC
>.|TRBJ1-1|.|TRBV6-4
CASSAEGGSYEAFF
TGTGCCAGCAGTGCCGAGGGAGGGTCCTATGAAGCTTTCTTT